A single sample is the source of the 24 T cell receptor beta chains below, sequenced in a study of blood T cell repertoires in COVID-19. The table came from immunoSEQ multiplex PCR; TCRdb's copy has only in-frame clones and leaves some out. The sample shows roughly 250,000 clones, just under 85% of them seen only once. Sequencing was done on a sample of peripheral blood. Source of these receptors: a man aged 50 or older with acute or convalescent COVID-19.

V and J are TRBV15 and TRBJ1-5; D uncertain. Looked up from germline, CDR1 is LNHNV and CDR2 is YYDKDF (reference sequence). V lost 5 bases and J lost 1, with 15 bases in between. The CDR3 is 16 residues long. The CDR3, as DNA: TGTGCCACCAGCTTGCATGTGCCTCTAAGCAATCAGCCCCAGCATTTT. Protein: CATSLHVPLSNQPQHF.

This chain joins TRBV19 and TRBJ2-7; D may be TRBD2 (6 bases). The V gene's germline CDR1 is LNHDA and CDR2 SQIVND (reference sequence). V was clipped by 6 bases and J by 0 bases, with 30 bases between them. This CDR3 is 20 amino acids long. In nucleotides, the CDR3 is TGTGCCAGTAGCAAGGAGGACACGGGAGTTAGTTGGTACTACTCCTACGAGCAGTACTTC. Encoded protein: CASSKEDTGVSWYYSYEQYF.

V is TRBV5-1 and J is TRBJ2-7; 7 bases are shared with TRBD2. Germline V gene lookup returns CDR1 SGHRS and CDR2 YFSETQ. Unmatched junction bases numbered 5, after V lost 4 bases and J lost 1 base. The CDR3 consists of 14 residues. The CDR3 here is CASSGGDGSYEQYF. The CDR3 DNA reads TGCGCCAGCAGCGGGGGGGATGGATCCTACGAGCAGTACTTC.

This chain uses TRBV7-2 with TRBJ1-5, with D possibly matching TRBD1 (6 bases). Germline CDR1 and CDR2: SGHTA and FQGNSA. Between the trimmed V and J ends, which lost 5 bases and 1 base, there was a span of 12 bases. The CDR3 spans 15 residues. Here the CDR3 reads CASSTDRRSNQPQHF. Here the CDR3 DNA reads TGTGCCAGCAGCACGGACAGAAGAAGCAATCAGCCCCAGCATTTT.

The genes are TRBV5-1 and TRBJ1-1; 7 bases line up with TRBD1. V trimming: 4 bases; J trimming: 1 base; junction bases outside the gene matches: 4. The CDR3 has 14 amino acids. Germline V lookup: CDR1 SGHRS, CDR2 YFSETQ. The CDR3 is CASSKTGANTEAFF. The CDR3 bases are TGCGCCAGCAGCAAAACAGGGGCGAACACTGAAGCTTTCTTT.

This clone was detected once. The genes are TRBV19 and TRBJ2-1; D gene ambiguous. There are 11 residues in the CDR3. Germline loops: CDR1 LNHDA, CDR2 SQIVND (reference sequence). V lost 3 bases and J lost 14, with 11 bases in between. The CDR3 DNA reads as TGTGCCAGTAGTATGGGCTACCGGAAGTTCTTC. Residues: CASSMGYRKFF.

The chain joins TRBV25-1 to TRBJ1-4; D remains unclear. Looked up from germline, CDR1 is MGHDK and CDR2 is SYGVNS. The V and J ends lost 2 bases and 14 bases respectively, with 15 bases between them. The CDR3 is made up of 13 amino acids. In nucleotides, the CDR3 is TGTGCCAGCAGTGAACGCCCGAGAAGCGATCTGTTTTTT. Its protein is CASSERPRSDLFF.

The chain employs TRBV11-2 and TRBJ2-2; unclear D gene. CDR3 length: 17 residues. Deletions cut 2 bases from V and 1 base from J, with 14 bases between. The V gene's germline CDR1 is SGHAT and CDR2 FQNNGV. CDR3 DNA: TGTGCCAGCAGCTTATTTACCAGCGCCCTGAACACCGGGGAGCTGTTTTTT. Translating it yields CASSLFTSALNTGELFF.

The J gene is TRBJ2-7, the V gene TRBV11-3, with D unresolved. The germline V gene encodes CDR1 SGHNT and CDR2 YENEEA. The CDR3 runs 12 residues. Between the trimmed V and J ends, which lost 3 bases and 0 bases, there was a span of 3 bases. CDR3 DNA sequence: TGTGCCAGCAGCTTCGTCTCCTACGAGCAGTACTTC. It encodes CASSFVSYEQYF.

V usage is TRBV5-1 and J usage is TRBJ2-1, with 11 bases aligning to TRBD2. Germline V gene data show CDR1 as SGHRS and CDR2 as YFSETQ. There are 16 residues in the CDR3. V gave up 7 bases and J gave up 4 bases; unmatched junction bases: 10. This CDR3 reads CASGGTSGVLYNEQFF. The CDR3 nucleotides are TGCGCCAGCGGGGGGACTAGCGGAGTTCTTTACAATGAGCAGTTCTTC.

This chain connects TRBV5-1 to TRBJ2-2, with 9 nucleotides matching TRBD2. The CDR3 is 15 residues long. Trimming removed 5 bases from V and 2 bases from J; junction bases left unmatched: 4. The germline gives CDR1 SGHRS, CDR2 YFSETQ. CDR3 in DNA: TGCGCCAGCAGGACTAGCGGAACAAACACCGGGGAGCTGTTTTTT. This sequence encodes CASRTSGTNTGELFF.

The chain employs TRBV18 and TRBJ2-4; 9 bases fit TRBD2. V lost 2 bases to trimming and J lost 0 bases; unmatched junction nucleotides: 2. This CDR3 is 16 amino acids long. Germline V CDR1 and CDR2: KGHSH, LQKENI. CDR3: CASSPTSGLAKNIQYF. For the CDR3, the DNA is TGTGCCAGCTCACCAACTAGCGGGTTAGCCAAAAACATTCAGTACTTC.

V and J are TRBV5-1 and TRBJ1-1; 7 bases map to TRBD1. CDR1 is SGHRS, CDR2 YFSETQ, per germline. The CDR3 totals 16 residues. Trimming at V came to 5 bases and at J to 1 base, leaving 11 bases not matched to a gene. This chain's CDR3 is CASRANNRGENTEAFF. The CDR3 DNA reads TGCGCCAGCAGAGCAAATAACAGGGGCGAGAACACTGAAGCTTTCTTT.

J is TRBJ2-5 and V is TRBV7-9, with D tentatively TRBD2 (5 bases). Trimming took 5 bases from V and 4 from J, leaving 8 bases between them. CDR1 SEHNR and CDR2 FQNEAQ come from the germline V gene (reference sequence). CDR3 size: 12 residues. The DNA for the CDR3 is TGTGCCAGCAGCCAGCGGTTAGAGACCCAGTACTTC. Its protein product is CASSQRLETQYF. Drawing the rest from reference TRBV7-9 and TRBJ2-5, the complete variable domain is DTGVSQNPRHKITKRGQNVTFRCDPISEHNRLYWYRQTLGQGPEFLTYFQNEAQLEKSRLLSDRFSAERPKGSFSTLEIQRTEQGDSAMYLCASSQRLETQYFGPGTRLLVL.

The chain combines TRBV6-5 with TRBJ1-6; 10 bases fit TRBD1. CDR1 and CDR2 (germline): MNHEY, SVGAGI. CDR3 length: 15 amino acids. The trim removed 4 bases at V and 8 bases at J, leaving 5 bases unmatched. The CDR3: CASSLPGTGDSPLHF. CDR3 in DNA: TGTGCCAGCAGTTTACCCGGGACAGGGGATTCACCCCTCCACTTT.

The V call is TRBV4-1, the J call TRBJ2-3; 10 bases map to TRBD2. V trimming: 4 bases; J trimming: 1 base; junction bases outside the gene matches: 5. The CDR3 is 16 residues long. Germline V gives CDR1 MGHRA, CDR2 YSYEKL. CDR3 sequence reads: CASSLGGTSGTDTQYF. DNA for the CDR3: TGCGCCAGCAGCCTTGGAGGGACTAGCGGCACAGATACGCAGTATTTT.

This chain connects TRBV27 to TRBJ1-6; no reliable D call. The V end lost 5 bases, the J end lost 7 bases, and 12 bases lay between the germline ends. The CDR3 length is 14 residues. Germline assignment: CDR1 MNHEY and CDR2 SMNVEV (reference sequence). CDR3 protein: CASSPPGINSPLHF. In DNA form, the CDR3 reads TGTGCCAGCAGTCCCCCAGGAATCAATTCACCCCTCCACTTT.

The chain joins TRBV21-1 to TRBJ1-4; TRBD1 is the table's D call, not checked against the DNA. TRBV21-1 is listed as a pseudogene. CDR3 length: 16 residues. DNA of the CDR3: TGTGCCAGCAGCATCGGCCGGGACAGGACGAATGAAAAACTGTTTTTT. This sequence encodes CASSIGRDRTNEKLFF.

The chain has TRBV4-1 and TRBJ2-7, with a possible D match to TRBD1 (6 bases). Trimming removed 7 bases at V and 2 bases at J, with 15 bases between. Germline V CDR1 and CDR2: MGHRA, YSYEKL. This CDR3 region has 14 residues. In nucleotides, the CDR3 is TGCGCCAGCACCTCCGGGCAGGGGCCCTACGAGCAGTACTTC. Its protein is CASTSGQGPYEQYF.

V is TRBV6-5 and J is TRBJ1-5, with a possible D match to TRBD1 (5 bases). Between the trimmed V and J ends, which lost 6 bases and 5 bases, there was a span of 11 bases. The CDR3 loop spans 13 amino acids. In germline, CDR1 is MNHEY, CDR2 SVGAGI. The CDR3 DNA follows: TGTGCCAGCAGCCCCGACAGTGATCAGCCCCAGCATTTT. Its translation is CASSPDSDQPQHF.

This rearrangement joins TRBV11-2 to TRBJ2-7; 14 bases map to TRBD2. V trimming: 4 bases; J trimming: 2 bases; junction bases outside the gene matches: 4. CDR3 length: 16 amino acids. The germline CDR1 and CDR2 sequences are SGHAT and FQNNGV. CDR3 loop: CASSSQGLAGAYEQYF. The CDR3 DNA sequence: TGTGCCAGCAGCTCCCAGGGACTAGCGGGGGCCTACGAGCAGTACTTC. Together with reference TRBV11-2 and TRBJ2-7, the CDR3 gives the full variable domain: EAGVAQSPRYKIIEKRQSVAFWCNPISGHATLYWYQQILGQGPKLLIQFQNNGVVDDSQLPKDRFSAERLKGVDSTLKIQPAKLEDSAVYLCASSSQGLAGAYEQYFGPGTRLTVT.

This clone was counted a few times. J is TRBJ1-2 and V is TRBV18; 9 bases are a match to TRBD1. V lost 5 bases to trimming and J lost 3 bases; unmatched junction nucleotides: 13. Per germline, CDR1 KGHSH and CDR2 LQKENI. The CDR3 is 17 residues long. This CDR3 reads CASSTTPLGTGHYGYTF. The CDR3 bases are TGTGCCAGCTCAACGACACCCCTCGGGACAGGGCACTATGGCTACACCTTC.

The genes are TRBV18 and TRBJ1-2; tentative D call: TRBD1 (6 bases). This CDR3 has 16 residues. Trimming took 2 bases from V and 7 from J, leaving 20 bases between them. Germline loops: CDR1 KGHSH, CDR2 LQKENI. The CDR3 region has the DNA TGTGCCAGCTCACCAGATACGGGACACTCATCGGGTGGCTACACCTTC. Translated: CASSPDTGHSSGGYTF.

The chain employs TRBV11-3 and TRBJ2-2, with D unresolved. CDR3 length equals 15 residues. V was trimmed by 1 base and J by 0 bases, leaving 6 bases between them. Germline CDR1 reads SGHNT; CDR2 reads YENEEA. The CDR3 DNA is TGTGCCAGCAGCTTAGCCGCAGCGAACACCGGGGAGCTGTTTTTT. Its translation is CASSLAAANTGELFF.